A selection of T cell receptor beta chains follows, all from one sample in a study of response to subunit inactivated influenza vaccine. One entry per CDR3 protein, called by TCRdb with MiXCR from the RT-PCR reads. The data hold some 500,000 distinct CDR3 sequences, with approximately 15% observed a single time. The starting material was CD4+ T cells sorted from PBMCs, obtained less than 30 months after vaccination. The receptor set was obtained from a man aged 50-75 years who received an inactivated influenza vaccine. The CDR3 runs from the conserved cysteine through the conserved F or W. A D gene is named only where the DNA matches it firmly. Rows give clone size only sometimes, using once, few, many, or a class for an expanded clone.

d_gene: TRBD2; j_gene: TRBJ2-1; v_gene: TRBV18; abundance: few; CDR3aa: CASSPPGGGGDEQFF; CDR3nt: TGTGCCAGCTCACCGCCCGGGGGGGGCGGGGATGAGCAGTTCTTC
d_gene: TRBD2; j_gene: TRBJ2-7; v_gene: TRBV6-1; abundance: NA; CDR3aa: CASKTGREAYEQYF; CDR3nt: TGTGCCAGCAAAACGGGGAGGGAAGCATACGAGCAGTACTTC
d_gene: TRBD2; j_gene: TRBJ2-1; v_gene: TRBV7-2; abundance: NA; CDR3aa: CASSFTSGVGKDEQFF; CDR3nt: TGTGCCAGCAGCTTTACTAGCGGGGTTGGTAAGGATGAGCAGTTCTTC
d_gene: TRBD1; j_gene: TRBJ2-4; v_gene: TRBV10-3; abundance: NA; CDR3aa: CAISRDRDNIQYF; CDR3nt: TGTGCCATCAGTCGCGACAGGGACAACATTCAGTACTTC
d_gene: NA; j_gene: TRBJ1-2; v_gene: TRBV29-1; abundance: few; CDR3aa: CSVRGGNGYTF; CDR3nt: TGCAGCGTCAGGGGAGGAAATGGCTACACCTTC
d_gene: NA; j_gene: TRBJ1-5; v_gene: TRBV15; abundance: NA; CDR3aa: CATSRVGFYGISNQPQHF; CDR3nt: TGTGCCACCAGCAGAGTCGGCTTTTATGGGATTAGCAATCAGCCCCAGCATTTT
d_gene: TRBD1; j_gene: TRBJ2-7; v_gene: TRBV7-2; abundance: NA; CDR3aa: CASRGGTGSSEQYF; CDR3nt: TGTGCCAGCAGGGGGGGGACAGGGTCTTCCGAGCAGTACTTC
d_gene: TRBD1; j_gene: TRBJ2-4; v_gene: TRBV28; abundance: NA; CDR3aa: CASSFARDRQYF; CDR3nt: TGTGCCAGCAGCTTCGCCCGGGACAGACAGTACTTC
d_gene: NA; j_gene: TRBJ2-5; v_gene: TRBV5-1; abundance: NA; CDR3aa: CASSTGDAGKTQYF; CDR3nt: TGCGCCAGCAGCACAGGGGATGCGGGAAAGACCCAGTACTTC
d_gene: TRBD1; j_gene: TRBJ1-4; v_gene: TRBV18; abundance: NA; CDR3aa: CASSTGTASTNEKLFF; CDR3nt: TGTGCCAGCTCAACAGGGACAGCTTCAACTAATGAAAAACTGTTTTTT
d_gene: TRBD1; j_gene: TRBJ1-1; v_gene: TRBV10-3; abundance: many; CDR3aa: CAITVGQGTEAFF; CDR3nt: TGTGCCATCACTGTGGGACAGGGGACTGAAGCTTTCTTT
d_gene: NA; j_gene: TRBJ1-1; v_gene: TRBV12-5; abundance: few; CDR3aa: CASGQGTEAFF; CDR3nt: TGTGCTAGTGGGCAGGGGACTGAAGCTTTCTTT
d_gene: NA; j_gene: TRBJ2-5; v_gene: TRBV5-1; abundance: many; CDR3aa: CASSFPGRQETQYF; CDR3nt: TGCGCCAGCAGCTTTCCGGGCCGCCAAGAGACCCAGTACTTC
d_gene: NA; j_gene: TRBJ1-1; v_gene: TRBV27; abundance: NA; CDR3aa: CASRRGVGTEAFF; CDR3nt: TGTGCCAGCAGGCGGGGGGTAGGCACTGAAGCTTTCTTT
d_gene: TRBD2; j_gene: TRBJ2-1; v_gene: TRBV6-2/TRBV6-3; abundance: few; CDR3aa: CASSKLAGGPLF; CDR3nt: TGTGCCAGCAGTAAACTAGCGGGAGGGCCTCTCTTC
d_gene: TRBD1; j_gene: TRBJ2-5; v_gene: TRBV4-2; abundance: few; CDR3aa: CASSHEQGRQETQYF; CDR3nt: TGTGCCAGCAGCCACGAACAGGGGAGACAAGAGACCCAGTACTTC
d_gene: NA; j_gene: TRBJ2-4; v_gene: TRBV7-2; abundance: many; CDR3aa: CASSSPGAKNIQYF; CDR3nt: TGTGCCAGCAGCTCCCCAGGGGCCAAAAACATTCAGTACTTC
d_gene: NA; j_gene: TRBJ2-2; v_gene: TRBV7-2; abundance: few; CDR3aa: CASSLAGHATGELFF; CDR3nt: TGTGCCAGCAGCTTAGCTGGACACGCTACCGGGGAGCTGTTTTTT
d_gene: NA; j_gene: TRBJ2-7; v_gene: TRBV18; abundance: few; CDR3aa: CASSPVQTSYEQYF; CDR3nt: TGTGCCAGCTCACCTGTACAGACCTCCTACGAGCAGTACTTC
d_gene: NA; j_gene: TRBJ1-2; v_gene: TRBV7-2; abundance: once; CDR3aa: CASSLEHGYTF; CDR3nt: TGTGCCAGCAGCTTGGAACACGGCTACACCTTC
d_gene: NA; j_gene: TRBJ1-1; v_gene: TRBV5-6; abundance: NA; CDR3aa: CASSFGSEAFF; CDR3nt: TGTGCCAGCAGCTTTGGAAGTGAAGCTTTCTTT
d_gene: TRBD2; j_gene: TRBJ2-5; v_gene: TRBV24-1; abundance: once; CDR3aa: CATSSSGRAYETQYF; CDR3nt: TGTGCCACCTCATCTAGCGGGAGGGCCTACGAGACCCAGTACTTC
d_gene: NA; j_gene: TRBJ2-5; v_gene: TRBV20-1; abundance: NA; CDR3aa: CSARRRAKQETQYF; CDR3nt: TGCAGTGCTAGAAGAAGGGCAAAACAAGAGACCCAGTACTTC
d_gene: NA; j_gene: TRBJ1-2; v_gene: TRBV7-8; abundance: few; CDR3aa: CASSLARLPSNYGYTF; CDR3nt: TGTGCCAGCAGCTTAGCCAGGCTACCCTCTAACTATGGCTACACCTTC
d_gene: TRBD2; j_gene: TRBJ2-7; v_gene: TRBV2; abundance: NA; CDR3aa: CASRPTSGGYEQYF; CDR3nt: TGTGCCAGCAGACCGACTAGCGGGGGATACGAGCAGTACTTC